The sequence of this T cell receptor beta chain was determined in a study of cytomegalovirus exposure and HLA in healthy donors. The CDR3 length is 16 residues. Trimming removed 5 bases from V and 4 bases from J, with 15 bases in between. Germline assignment: CDR1 MNHEY and CDR2 SMNVEV (reference sequence). The PCR was carried out with 60 Vbeta primers and 13 Jbeta primers. Clones were sequenced by immunoSEQ multiplex PCR, and TCRdb holds only the in-frame ones, with some missing. The repertoire holds 50,000 to 70,000 clones, with approximately 75% as singletons. The receptor comes from a man aged 25-45 years in good health and CMV-seropositive. The J gene is TRBJ2-6, the V gene TRBV27, with TRBD2 as a possible D gene (6 bases). The sample taken for sequencing was PBMCs. DNA for the CDR3: TGTGCCAGCAGTCCGTCACCGACTAGGGGGGCCAACGTCCTGACTTTC. The encoded protein is CASSPSPTRGANVLTF.